This T cell receptor (beta chain) is from a study of CD8 T cells in ankylosing spondylitis. Regarding the study as a whole: Clones linked to disease, bearing a CD8+ phenotype, were relatively rare in peripheral blood. Some motif variants had been reported before (in reactive arthritis synovial fluid and blood). Seemingly characteristic of ankylosing spondylitis blood was a TCR beta motif consisting of about 8 highly homologous variants. Significantly higher representation of disease-linked clones was reported for matched ankylosing spondylitis synovial fluid.

CDR1 MNHEY and CDR2 SMNVEV come from the germline V gene (reference sequence). The CDR3 has 13 amino acids. Trimming shortened V by 4 bases and J by 2 bases, and 9 bases separated the two germline ends. Making use of molecular barcodes, quantitative 5'-RACE generated TCR beta libraries. One entry per CDR3 protein, called by TCRdb with MiXCR from the 5' RACE reads. The table includes a few hundred thousand distinct CDR3 sequences, about 7.3% detected once. In this sample, this clonotype turned up a few times. Its cognate antigen is unknown. Just one base apart from a much larger clone, this may be a read error.

The gene calls are TRBV27 and TRBJ2-7; D is perhaps TRBD2 (5 bases). Sample: blood, either unsorted or a sorted T cell fraction (not recorded which). This sequence was found in a male donor with ankylosing spondylitis. CDR3 protein: CASSYGKTYEQYF. The CDR3 coding sequence is TGTGCCAGCAGTTACGGGAAAACCTACGAGCAGTACTTC.